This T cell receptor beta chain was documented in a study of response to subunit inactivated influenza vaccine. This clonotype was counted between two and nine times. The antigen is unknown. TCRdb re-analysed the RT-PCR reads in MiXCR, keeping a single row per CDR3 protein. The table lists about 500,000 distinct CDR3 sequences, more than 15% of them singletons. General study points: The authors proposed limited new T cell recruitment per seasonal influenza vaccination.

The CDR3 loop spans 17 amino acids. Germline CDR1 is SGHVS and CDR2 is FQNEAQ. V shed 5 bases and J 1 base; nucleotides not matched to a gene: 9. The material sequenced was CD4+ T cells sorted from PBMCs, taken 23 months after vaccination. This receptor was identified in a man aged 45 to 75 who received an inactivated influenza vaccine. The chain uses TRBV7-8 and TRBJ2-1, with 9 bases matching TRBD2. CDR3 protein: CASSGASGAISYNEQFF. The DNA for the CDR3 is TGTGCCAGCAGCGGGGCTAGCGGGGCTATTTCCTACAATGAGCAGTTCTTC.